One sample yielded the 14 T cell receptor beta chains listed below, sequenced in a study of CD8+CD57+ T cells in acquired aplastic anemia. CDR3 and TCR beta VDJ profiling relied on a genomic DNA template. TCRdb redid the calling of the reads with MiXCR, one entry per CDR3 protein. The table has some 190,000 distinct CDR3 sequences, 46% seen once. Sequencing used sorted CD4+, CD8+, or CD8+CD57+ T cells (not recorded which) from PBMCs. The receptors derive from a human donor in good health.

This clonotype occurred many times. The chain is built from TRBV9 and TRBJ1-5; D is uncertain. This CDR3 region has 14 residues. CDR1 and CDR2 from the germline V gene are SGDLS and YYNGEE. Trimming cost V 3 bases and J 5 bases, with 12 bases left between them. The CDR3 sequence: CASSERAWDQPQHF. CDR3 nucleotides: TGTGCCAGCAGCGAAAGGGCCTGGGATCAGCCCCAGCATTTT.

The chain recombines TRBV28 with TRBJ1-2; 9 nucleotides agree with TRBD1. The CDR3 consists of 15 residues. V shed 2 bases and J 8 bases; nucleotides not matched to a gene: 9. Germline assignment: CDR1 MDHEN and CDR2 SYDVKM. The CDR3 here is CASSLLNSGQGGYTF. CDR3 DNA sequence: TGTGCCAGCAGTTTACTCAATTCGGGACAGGGAGGCTACACCTTC.

This chain uses TRBV11-2 with TRBJ1-3; D call uncertain. Germline loops: CDR1 SGHAT, CDR2 FQNNGV. Trimming removed 9 bases from V and 0 bases from J, with 18 bases in between. The CDR3 contains 16 residues. This CDR3 reads CASTPDAVNSGNTIYF. As DNA, the CDR3 is TGTGCCAGTACCCCGGATGCAGTGAACTCTGGAAACACCATATATTTT.

The chain is built from TRBV18 and TRBJ2-2; D may correspond to TRBD1 or TRBD2 (5 bases each). The germline CDR1 and CDR2 sequences are KGHSH and LQKENI. CDR3 length: 17 amino acids. V shed 3 bases and J shed 0 bases, with 14 bases lying between them. The CDR3 DNA sequence: TGTGCCAGCTCACCGCGTCGGGGCATGCCGAACACCGGGGAGCTGTTTTTT. This gives the protein CASSPRRGMPNTGELFF.

This clonotype appeared a few times. The rearrangement links TRBV6-1 to TRBJ1-3; 8 bases line up with TRBD1. Unmatched junction bases numbered 5, after V lost 6 bases and J lost 4 bases. CDR1 and CDR2 from the germline V gene are MNHNS and SASEGT. The CDR3 is 14 amino acids. DNA for the CDR3: TGTGCCAGCAGCAGACAGGGGTACGGAAACACCATATATTTT. Translating gives CASSRQGYGNTIYF.

The CDR3 DNA follows: TGTGCCAGCAGCCCGGGACTAATAAGCACAGATACGCAGTATTTT. Its protein product is CASSPGLISTDTQYF. The gene calls are TRBV11-2 and TRBJ2-3; 7 positions agree with TRBD2. J gave up 0 bases and V 5 bases, and 5 bases lay outside the gene matches. Germline CDR1 reads SGHAT; CDR2 reads FQNNGV. The CDR3 covers 15 residues. Drawing the rest from reference TRBV11-2 and TRBJ2-3, the complete variable domain is EAGVAQSPRYKIIEKRQSVAFWCNPISGHATLYWYQQILGQGPKLLIQFQNNGVVDDSQLPKDRFSAERLKGVDSTLKIQPAKLEDSAVYLCASSPGLISTDTQYFGPGTRLTVL.

The gene calls are TRBV25-1 and TRBJ1-2, with a possible D match to TRBD1 (5 bases). CDR1 is MGHDK, CDR2 SYGVNS, per germline. The CDR3 spans 11 residues. The chain's CDR3 is CDRSGDYGYTF. The CDR3 DNA sequence: TGTGACCGTTCGGGGGACTATGGCTACACCTTC.

This chain connects TRBV20-1 to TRBJ1-2; no reliable D call. The CDR3 spans 12 residues. The germline CDR1 and CDR2 sequences are DFQATT and SNEGSKA (reference sequence). Trimming shortened V by 6 bases and J by 4 bases, and 12 bases separated the two germline ends. Written as DNA, the CDR3 is TGCAGTGCGGGTGACAAGTTCTATGGCTACACCTTC. Protein product: CSAGDKFYGYTF.

As to this clonotype: Since no conserved phenylalanine or tryptophan closes the CDR3, a read error is the likely cause. The chain uses TRBV24-1 and TRBJ2-4; a weak D match, TRBD1 (6 bases). Germline-derived CDR1 and CDR2 are KGHDR and SFDVKD. The CDR3 runs 16 residues. CDR3 sequence reads: CATSDPWTVAKNIQYS. The CDR3 DNA sequence: TGTGCCACTAGTGATCCATGGACAGTAGCCAAAAACATTCAGTACTCC.

The chain carries TRBV7-9 and TRBJ2-1, with D hard to call. Germline V gene data show CDR1 as SEHNR and CDR2 as FQNEAQ (reference sequence). The CDR3 is 11 residues long. V gave up 5 bases and J gave up 7 bases, with 6 bases separating them. The CDR3 DNA follows: TGTGCCAGCAGCCCGAGAAATGAGCAGTTCTTC. Encoded protein: CASSPRNEQFF.

This clonotype showed up many times. V gene TRBV15 combines with J gene TRBJ2-5; D is perhaps TRBD2 (7 bases). Germline CDR1 and CDR2: LNHNV and YYDKDF (reference sequence). Trimming removed 3 bases from V and 3 bases from J, with 17 bases in between. The CDR3 covers 16 residues. CDR3 sequence: CATSRGQRGGKETQYF. Here the CDR3 DNA reads TGTGCCACCAGCAGGGGCCAGAGGGGGGGTAAAGAGACCCAGTACTTC.

This chain connects TRBV25-1 to TRBJ2-7; a weak D match, TRBD1 (6 bases). Deletions cut 5 bases from V and 6 bases from J, with 14 bases between. Looked up from germline, CDR1 is MGHDK and CDR2 is SYGVNS. The CDR3 has 13 residues. Here the CDR3 reads CASSNRVSSEQYF. In DNA form, the CDR3 reads TGTGCCAGCAGTAACAGGGTCTCTTCCGAGCAGTACTTC.

The sample holds many counts of this clonotype. V and J are TRBV5-4 and TRBJ2-7; possibly TRBD1 or TRBD2 for D (5 bases each). V was pared by 3 bases and J by 1 base, with 14 bases between. The germline V gene encodes CDR1 SGHNT and CDR2 YYREEE (reference sequence). This CDR3 contains 15 residues. The CDR3 DNA sequence: TGTGCCAGCAGCTACCCCGGGACGGAATCCTACGAGCAGTACTTC. It codes for CASSYPGTESYEQYF.

About this clonotype: The CDR3 carries no conserved terminal phenylalanine or tryptophan, so it likely arises from a read error. The gene calls are TRBV7-6 and TRBJ2-5; TRBD2 aligns across 9 bases. Looked up from germline, CDR1 is SGHVS and CDR2 is FNYEAQ. The CDR3 loop spans 14 amino acids. In nucleotides, the CDR3 is TGTGCCAGCAGCAATAGCGGGAGTAGAGAGACTCAGTACTCC. Its translation: CASSNSGSRETQYS.